This T cell receptor beta chain was obtained from a study of T cell changes during pregnancy in multiple sclerosis. TCRdb's copy holds only in-frame clones and misses some; the assay was immunoSEQ multiplex PCR. Of about 73,000 clones in the sample, about nine tenths were seen once. This clone has just one count. V gave up 3 bases and J gave up 5 bases; unmatched junction bases: 4. This CDR3 is built from 13 residues. Germline CDR1 SGHRS, CDR2 YFSETQ. Sequenced material: peripheral blood, taken after pregnancy. This chain joins TRBV5-1 and TRBJ2-5; TRBD2 matches 7 bases. The clonotype was recovered from a female donor in good health, enrolled as a control in a pregnancy study. CDR3 in DNA: TGCGCCAGCAGCTCGGGAGGACTGGAGACCCAGTACTTC. Encoded protein: CASSSGGLETQYF.